Below, one T cell receptor beta chain is given with its context. Other DNA sequences within the sample encode an identical CDR3. The table came from immunoSEQ multiplex PCR; TCRdb's copy has only in-frame clones and leaves some out. Here the sample spans about 74,000 clones, about 85% being singletons. The sample belongs to a study of T cell changes during pregnancy in multiple sclerosis. Trimming took 0 bases from V and 6 from J, leaving 6 bases between them. The CDR3 runs 12 residues. The germline V gene encodes CDR1 GTSNPN and CDR2 SVGIG (reference sequence). This specimen was peripheral blood, taken before pregnancy. The V call is TRBV30, the J call TRBJ1-5, with D maybe TRBD1 (5 bases). The TCR originated in a female donor with multiple sclerosis, enrolled in a pregnancy study. CDR3 residues: CAWSVRGQPQHF. The CDR3 nucleotides are TGTGCCTGGAGTGTAAGGGGTCAGCCCCAGCATTTT.